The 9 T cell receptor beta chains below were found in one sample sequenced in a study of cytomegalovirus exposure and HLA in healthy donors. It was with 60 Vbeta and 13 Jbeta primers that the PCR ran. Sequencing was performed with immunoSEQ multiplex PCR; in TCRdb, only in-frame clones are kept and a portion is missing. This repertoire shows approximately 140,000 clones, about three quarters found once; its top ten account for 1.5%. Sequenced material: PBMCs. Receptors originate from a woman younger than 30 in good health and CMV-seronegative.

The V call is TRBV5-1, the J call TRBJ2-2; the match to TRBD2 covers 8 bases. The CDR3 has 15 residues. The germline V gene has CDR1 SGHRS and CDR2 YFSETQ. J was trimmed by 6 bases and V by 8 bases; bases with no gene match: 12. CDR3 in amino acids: CARTGSGNWSGELFF. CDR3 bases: TGCGCCAGGACAGGTAGCGGGAATTGGTCCGGGGAGCTGTTTTTT. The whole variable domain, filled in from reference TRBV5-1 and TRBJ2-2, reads KAGVTQTPRYLIKTRGQQVTLSCSPISGHRSVSWYQQTPGQGLQFLFEYFSETQRNKGNFPGRFSGRQFSNSRSEMNVSTLELGDSALYLCARTGSGNWSGELFFGEGSRLTVL.

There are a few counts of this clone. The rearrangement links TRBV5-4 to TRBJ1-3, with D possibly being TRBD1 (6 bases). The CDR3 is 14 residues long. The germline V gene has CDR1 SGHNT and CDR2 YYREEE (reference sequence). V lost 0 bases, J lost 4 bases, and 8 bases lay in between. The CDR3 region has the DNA TGTGCCAGCAGCTTGGGACAGGCCGGAAACACCATATATTTT. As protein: CASSLGQAGNTIYF.

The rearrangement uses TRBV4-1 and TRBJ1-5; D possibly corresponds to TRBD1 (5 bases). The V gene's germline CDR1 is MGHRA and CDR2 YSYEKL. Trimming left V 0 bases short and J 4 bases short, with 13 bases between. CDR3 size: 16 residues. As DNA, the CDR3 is TGCGCCAGCAGCCAAGAGGGGCAGGGATATAATCAGCCCCAGCATTTT. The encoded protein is CASSQEGQGYNQPQHF.

The CDR3 is CASSAPEGRNEQFF. CDR3 nucleotide sequence: TGTGCCAGCAGTGCCCCTGAGGGCCGTAATGAGCAGTTCTTC. The rearrangement links TRBV6-6 to TRBJ2-1; possible D gene TRBD2, 5 bases. The germline gives CDR1 MNHNY, CDR2 SVGAGI (reference sequence). The CDR3 has 14 residues. V was pared by 5 bases and J by 7 bases, with 15 bases between.

The DNA of the CDR3 is TGTGCGACCGCAGCAGTTGAAGGTGAGGGTCGGTACTTC. The encoded protein is CATAAVEGEGRYF. The rearrangement uses TRBV2 and TRBJ2-5, with D perhaps TRBD2 (5 bases). The CDR3 length is 13 residues. Per the germline V gene, CDR1 is SNHLY and CDR2 is FYNNEI.

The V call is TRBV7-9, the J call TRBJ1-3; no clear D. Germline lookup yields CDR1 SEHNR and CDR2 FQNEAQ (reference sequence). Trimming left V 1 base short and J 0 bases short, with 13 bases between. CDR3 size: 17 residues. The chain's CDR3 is CASSLVLSPNSGNTIYF. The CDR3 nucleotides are TGTGCCAGCAGCTTAGTTCTATCCCCAAACTCTGGAAACACCATATATTTT.

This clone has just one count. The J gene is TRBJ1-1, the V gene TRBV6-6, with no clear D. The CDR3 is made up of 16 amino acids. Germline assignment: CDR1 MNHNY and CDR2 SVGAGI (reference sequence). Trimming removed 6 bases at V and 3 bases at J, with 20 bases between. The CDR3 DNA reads TGTGCCAGCAGCCGATATGACTCCGGGTTGGACACTGAAGCTTTCTTT. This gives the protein CASSRYDSGLDTEAFF.

CDR3 sequence (DNA): TGTGCCAGCAGCCAATCCCCGGCGGGTTCTAACACTGAAGCTTTCTTT. It codes for CASSQSPAGSNTEAFF. The chain has TRBV4-2 and TRBJ1-1; D unclear. Trimming left V 2 bases short and J 2 bases short, with 15 bases between. The CDR3 length is 16 residues. The germline CDR1 and CDR2 sequences are LGHNA and YNFKEQ.

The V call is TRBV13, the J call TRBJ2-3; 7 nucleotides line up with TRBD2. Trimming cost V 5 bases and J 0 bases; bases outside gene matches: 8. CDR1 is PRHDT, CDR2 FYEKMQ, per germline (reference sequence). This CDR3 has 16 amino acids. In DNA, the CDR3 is TGTGCCAGCAGCCAAAGCGGGACCGCGAGCACAGATACGCAGTATTTT. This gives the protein CASSQSGTASTDTQYF.